These 17 T cell receptor beta chains came from one sample sequenced in a study of blood T cell repertoires in COVID-19. Sequencing was performed with immunoSEQ multiplex PCR; in TCRdb, only in-frame clones are kept and a portion is missing. In the table there are roughly 100,000 clones, more than 75% of which are singletons. The specimen was peripheral blood. These receptors were collected from a human donor in a cohort sampled during active COVID-19.

The chain uses TRBV3-1 (or the pseudogene TRBV3-2) and TRBJ2-7; TRBD2 might be the D (6 bases). The CDR3 sequence is 14 residues long. V was clipped by 4 bases and J by 3 bases, with 13 bases between them. Germline CDR1 is LGHDT and CDR2 is YNNKEL (reference sequence). This CDR3 is CASSPEAGLYEQYF. DNA of the CDR3: TGTGCCAGCAGCCCTGAAGCGGGTCTCTACGAGCAGTACTTC.

The chain combines TRBV9 with TRBJ2-6; 9 bases agree with TRBD1. With V trimmed by 4 bases and J by 2 bases, 10 bases remained unmatched. In germline, CDR1 is SGDLS, CDR2 YYNGEE. The CDR3 covers 18 residues. In nucleotides, the CDR3 is TGTGCCAGCAGCCTTCGGGACAGGGCAATCCCTGGGGCCAACGTCCTGACTTTC. It yields the protein CASSLRDRAIPGANVLTF.

This chain links TRBV5-1 with TRBJ2-7; 8 bases line up with TRBD2. V shed 1 base, J shed 5 bases, and the junction held 8 bases outside the gene matches. The CDR3 sequence is 15 residues long. Germline CDR1 reads SGHRS; CDR2 reads YFSETQ. The CDR3 DNA reads as TGCGCCAGCAGCTTGATTGCGGGAGCGGGGGACGAGCAGTACTTC. Translated, it gives CASSLIAGAGDEQYF.

The chain has TRBV6-6 and TRBJ2-5; 9 bases fit TRBD1. Germline loops: CDR1 MNHNY, CDR2 SVGAGI (reference sequence). The CDR3 has 16 residues. The trim removed 2 bases at V and 5 bases at J, leaving 9 bases unmatched. The CDR3 DNA reads TGTGCCAGCAGTTACACCATCGGGACAGGGAATGAGACCCAGTACTTC. Protein: CASSYTIGTGNETQYF.

The rearrangement joins TRBV18 to TRBJ2-7; D gene uncertain. The CDR3 contains 14 residues. V lost 5 bases and J lost 0, with 11 bases in between. Germline V lookup: CDR1 KGHSH, CDR2 LQKENI. CDR3 sequence: CASSFQMNSYEQYF. CDR3 in DNA: TGTGCCAGCTCATTCCAGATGAACTCCTACGAGCAGTACTTC.

As for this clone: The germline gene is not matched at one end of the junction; a read error may be the cause. This rearrangement joins TRBV6-1 to TRBJ1-3; maybe TRBD1 (6 bases). CDR3 length equals 15 residues. Germline values: CDR1 MNHNS, CDR2 SASEGT. For the CDR3, the DNA is TGTGCCAGCAGGGAAGAGGGGGTGACTGGAAACACCATATATTTT. Amino acids: CASREEGVTGNTIYF.

This chain uses TRBV18 with TRBJ2-2, with 16 bases aligning to TRBD2. From germline, CDR1 is KGHSH and CDR2 LQKENI. V was clipped by 3 bases and J by 4 bases; unmatched bases: 8. The CDR3 sequence is 19 residues long. The CDR3 bases are TGTGCCAGCTCACCTGGGACTAGCGGGAGGGCCGTGACCACCGGGGAGCTGTTTTTT. Translating gives CASSPGTSGRAVTTGELFF.

The rearrangement uses TRBV15 and TRBJ1-2, with D uncertain. Trimming removed 0 bases from V and 7 bases from J, with 15 bases in between. Looked up from germline, CDR1 is LNHNV and CDR2 is YYDKDF (reference sequence). The length of the CDR3 is 15 residues. CDR3 nucleotides: TGTGCCACCAGCAGAGATAGGACGGAGGGTCGTGGCTACACCTTC. Protein product: CATSRDRTEGRGYTF.

V is TRBV7-8 and J is TRBJ2-2; TRBD2 might be the D (5 bases). This CDR3 is built from 19 residues. V was cut by 1 base and J by 4 bases, with 22 bases left in between. Germline V gene data show CDR1 as SGHVS and CDR2 as FQNEAQ. DNA for the CDR3: TGTGCCAGCAGCTTAGAGGCGGCTAGCTTGGCGCCTGTCACCGGGGAGCTGTTTTTT. Its protein product is CASSLEAASLAPVTGELFF.

V usage is TRBV13 and J usage is TRBJ1-6, with unresolved D. The CDR3 loop spans 15 amino acids. Germline V gives CDR1 PRHDT, CDR2 FYEKMQ (reference sequence). Trimming took 5 bases from V and 2 from J, leaving 10 bases between them. This chain's CDR3 is CASSQFFPYNSPLHF. The CDR3 bases are TGTGCCAGCAGCCAGTTTTTCCCCTATAATTCACCCCTCCACTTT.

The chain joins TRBV15 to TRBJ2-1; TRBD1 matches at 9 bases. V lost 0 bases, J lost 3 bases, and 0 bases stayed unmatched. The CDR3 sequence is 15 residues long. The germline CDR1 and CDR2 sequences are LNHNV and YYDKDF (reference sequence). CDR3 residues: CATSREDRGYNEQFF. CDR3 DNA: TGTGCCACCAGCAGAGAGGACAGGGGCTACAATGAGCAGTTCTTC.

J is TRBJ2-7 and V is TRBV11-1; tentatively, D is TRBD1 (5 bases). The CDR3 extends over 15 amino acids. Deletions cut 5 bases from V and 5 bases from J, with 19 bases between. CDR1 is SGHAT and CDR2 is FQDESV in the germline V gene (reference sequence). The DNA of the CDR3 is TGTGCCAGCAGCCCGCGTAGACAGAACATCGACGAGCAGTACTTC. It yields the protein CASSPRRQNIDEQYF.

This chain connects TRBV28 to TRBJ2-7; D may be TRBD1 (7 bases). The CDR3 is made up of 17 amino acids. V lost 1 base, J lost 10 bases, and 26 bases lay in between. CDR1 and CDR2 (germline): MDHEN, SYDVKM. CDR3 nucleotide sequence: TGTGCCAGCAGTTTATTGGGGGGCGGGACAGTCGGTTCGCGCCAGTACTTC. This codes for CASSLLGGGTVGSRQYF.

This clone was counted a few times. V and J are TRBV29-1 and TRBJ2-7, with TRBD2 matching 12 bases. V dropped 5 bases and J dropped 4; count of bases not matched to a gene: 3. The CDR3 has 13 residues. Germline CDR1 SQVTM, CDR2 ANQGSEA. The CDR3, as DNA: TGCAGCGTTTACGGACTAGCGGGGTACGAGCAGTACTTC. This sequence encodes CSVYGLAGYEQYF.

The chain recombines TRBV7-9 with TRBJ1-2; D not resolved. The CDR3 length is 14 residues. From germline, CDR1 is SEHNR and CDR2 FQNEAQ (reference sequence). V shed 0 bases and J shed 2 bases, with 7 bases lying between them. CDR3: CASSLADGNYGYTF. CDR3 DNA: TGTGCCAGCAGCTTAGCCGACGGGAACTATGGCTACACCTTC.

The V call is TRBV18, the J call TRBJ2-5; D is uncertain. CDR3 length: 13 amino acids. Germline CDR1 reads KGHSH; CDR2 reads LQKENI. Trimming removed 3 bases at V and 0 bases at J, with 5 bases between. The DNA for the CDR3 is TGTGCCAGCTCACCCCCAAACCAAGAGACCCAGTACTTC. Translated: CASSPPNQETQYF.

The chain couples TRBV5-5 to TRBJ1-2; no reliable D call. This CDR3 region has 14 residues. Germline V CDR1 and CDR2: SGHKS, YYEKEE (reference sequence). V was shortened by 4 bases and J by 6 bases, with 16 bases between the two germline ends. CDR3: CASSRGGHFDGYTF. DNA of the CDR3: TGTGCCAGCAGCCGGGGAGGCCATTTTGATGGCTACACCTTC.